Listed below are T cell receptor beta chains from one sample, sequenced in a study of blood T cell repertoires in COVID-19. Profiled with immunoSEQ multiplex PCR; TCRdb holds only in-frame clones, not every one. This table holds just under 80,000 clones, 80% found once. The specimen sequenced was peripheral blood. These receptors were taken from a woman aged 70-85 years with acute or convalescent COVID-19. Each CDR3 is given with its conserved first and last residue. D genes are given only for firm matches. Some rows mark clone size as missing; the rest say once, few, many or name a class of expanded clone.

TGTGCCAGCAGCTACCGAACGGGACACCTGAACACTGAAGCTTTCTTT	CASSYRTGHLNTEAFF	.	.	16	TRBV7-9	TRBJ1-1
TGTGCCAGCAGCTTAGAGTTTATTAGCGTTACCGGGGAGCTGTTTTTT	CASSLEFISVTGELFF	.	.	16	TRBV7-9	TRBJ2-2
TGTGCCAGCAGTTATGTTTTAGCGGGGGGCCCCCAACGCCACGATGAGCAGTTCTTC	CASSYVLAGGPQRHDEQFF	medium-sized	TRBD2	19	TRBV6-2/TRBV6-3	TRBJ2-1
TGTGCCAGCTCTAGGTCTGTCGGCTACACCTTC	CASSRSVGYTF	few	.	11	TRBV7-9	TRBJ1-2
TGTGCCAGCTCCTTATCTGGGGCCAACGTCCTGACTTTC	CASSLSGANVLTF	once	.	13	TRBV18	TRBJ2-6
TGCGCCAGCAGCCAAGAGAGGGGGGGTAGAGGCTACACCTTC	CASSQERGGRGYTF	.	.	14	TRBV4-1	TRBJ1-2
TGTGCCAGCAGCTTTCCCGGACTGTCCTACGAGCAGTACTTC	CASSFPGLSYEQYF	once	.	14	TRBV7-9	TRBJ2-7
TGTGCCAGCAGTTCCCTCCTAGCGGGGAACACAGATACGCAGTATTTT	CASSSLLAGNTDTQYF	.	TRBD2	16	TRBV27	TRBJ2-3
TGCGCCAGCAGCAACGGGGACAGCGTCTATGGCTACACCTTC	CASSNGDSVYGYTF	.	TRBD1	14	TRBV4-3	TRBJ1-2
TGTGCCAGCAGATGGACTAGCGGGGGGGTCGGGACGCAGTATTTT	CASRWTSGGVGTQYF	once	TRBD2	15	TRBV27	TRBJ2-3
TGTGCCAGCAGCTTAACGGGGGGGCAAGATACGCAGTATTTT	CASSLTGGQDTQYF	.	TRBD2	14	TRBV5-4	TRBJ2-3
TGCGCCAGCAGCCAAAAGGCAGGGGGGTCGAATGAGCAGTTCTTC	CASSQKAGGSNEQFF	.	.	15	TRBV4-1	TRBJ2-1
TGTGCCAGCAGCTTAGGACCCCCCGGGACAGGGTTCCAAGAGACCCAGTACTTC	CASSLGPPGTGFQETQYF	.	TRBD1	18	TRBV11-2	TRBJ2-5
TGTGCCAGCTCACCCCCCCCTAGCGGGATCTACAATGAGCAGTTCTTC	CASSPPPSGIYNEQFF	.	TRBD2	16	TRBV18	TRBJ2-1
TGTGCCAGCGCTCTGGACATAACCCAAGAGACCCAGTACTTC	CASALDITQETQYF	once	.	14	TRBV9	TRBJ2-5
TGTGCCAGCAGTCTTGGGGGGACGGCGAATGAAAAACTGTTTTTT	CASSLGGTANEKLFF	.	.	15	TRBV6-5	TRBJ1-4
TGTGCCAGCAGCCCAGGGTCGGGCGGATACTATGGCTACACCTTC	CASSPGSGGYYGYTF	few	.	15	TRBV7-2	TRBJ1-2
TGCGCCAGCAGCCAACCAGGGGCAGAGACCCAGTACTTC	CASSQPGAETQYF	.	.	13	TRBV4-1	TRBJ2-5
TGTGCCAGCAGCTGGACAGCAGATAGCAATCAGCCCCAGCATTTT	CASSWTADSNQPQHF	.	.	15	TRBV6-2/TRBV6-3	TRBJ1-5
TGTGCCAGCAGCCTACAGGGGTATGGCTACACCTTC	CASSLQGYGYTF	.	TRBD1	12	TRBV7-2	TRBJ1-2
TGTGCCAGCAGCGGGGGACAGCTCTCTGGGGCCAACGTCCTGACTTTC	CASSGGQLSGANVLTF	.	TRBD1	16	TRBV5-4	TRBJ2-6
TGTGCCAGTAGTACATTCGGGGGGAATCAGCCCCAGCATTTT	CASSTFGGNQPQHF	.	.	14	TRBV19	TRBJ1-5
TGTGCCAGTAGTTTGACAGGGGGCTTTGGAAACACCATATATTTT	CASSLTGGFGNTIYF	.	TRBD1	15	TRBV19	TRBJ1-3
TGTGCCAGCAGCTTAGGGGCAGGGCTTAACTATGGCTACACCTTC	CASSLGAGLNYGYTF	.	.	15	TRBV7-9	TRBJ1-2
TGTGCCAGCAGCCAAGATCCCAGGGCTGATCAGCCCCAGCATTTT	CASSQDPRADQPQHF	.	.	15	TRBV4-2	TRBJ1-5
TGTGCCACCAGTAACCCTAGCGGCGCGGGGGGCACAGATACGCAGTATTTT	CATSNPSGAGGTDTQYF	.	TRBD2	17	TRBV24-1	TRBJ2-3
TGTGCCAGCGGGGGGACAGCCTACGAGCAGTACTTC	CASGGTAYEQYF	.	.	12	TRBV2	TRBJ2-7
TGTGCCATCAGTCTAGCGGGCGAGGGGGTTATGAATGAGCAGTTCTTC	CAISLAGEGVMNEQFF	.	TRBD2	16	TRBV10-3	TRBJ2-1
TGCGCCAGCAGCCAAACACAGGGAGGGCTCACTAATGAAAAACTGTTTTTT	CASSQTQGGLTNEKLFF	few	.	17	TRBV4-3	TRBJ1-4
TGTGCCAGCAGCCTTAGCGGGGGGGCCTACGAGCAGTACTTC	CASSLSGGAYEQYF	.	TRBD2	14	TRBV7-2	TRBJ2-7
TGTGCCAGCAGCCAAGAGGGGCGGACAGGCACAGATACGCAGTATTTT	CASSQEGRTGTDTQYF	.	.	16	TRBV4-2	TRBJ2-3
TGCGCCAGCAGCCCGACTGCGGGACAGGGATACAATCAGCCCCAGCATTTT	CASSPTAGQGYNQPQHF	.	TRBD1	17	TRBV4-1	TRBJ1-5
TGTGCCAGCAGCGTGACAGCTCACGCGAACACCGGGGAGCTGTTTTTT	CASSVTAHANTGELFF	.	.	16	TRBV9	TRBJ2-2
TGTGCCAGCAGTTTCCAGGGGGCGTCGCGGCAGTACTTC	CASSFQGASRQYF	.	TRBD1	13	TRBV25-1	TRBJ2-7
TGTGCCAGCAGATTAAGGGGTTATAACTATGGCTACACCTTC	CASRLRGYNYGYTF	.	.	14	TRBV3-1/TRBV3-2	TRBJ1-2
TGTGCCAGTAGTATCGGACAGGGCGGGGGAAACACCATATATTTT	CASSIGQGGGNTIYF	once	TRBD1	15	TRBV19	TRBJ1-3
TGCAGCGTCCCCGCCACAGGGGTGCTAGCAGATACGCAGTATTTT	CSVPATGVLADTQYF	.	TRBD1	15	TRBV29-1	TRBJ2-3
TGTGCCAGCAGCCAATCCAGGCAGAACTATGGCTACACCTTC	CASSQSRQNYGYTF	.	.	14	TRBV4-2	TRBJ1-2
TGTGCCAGTAGCGCCATCAGGGGGTCGCAGTACTTC	CASSAIRGSQYF	.	TRBD1	12	TRBV19	TRBJ2-7
TGTGCCAGCAGCCAAGAAACCGGGACAGACTATATTTTCAATCAGCCCCAGCATTTT	CASSQETGTDYIFNQPQHF	.	TRBD1	19	TRBV3-1/TRBV3-2	TRBJ1-5
TGTGCCAGCAGACAAAGCACAGGCCCCTCTGGGGCCAACGTCCTGACTTTC	CASRQSTGPSGANVLTF	.	.	17	TRBV5-4	TRBJ2-6
TGTGCCAGCAGCTCCCTACTAGCGGGGGCATCCTACAATGAGCAGTTCTTC	CASSSLLAGASYNEQFF	.	TRBD2	17	TRBV5-4	TRBJ2-1
TGCGCCAGCAGCCAAGAGATGGGACAGGCCCTATACAATGAGCAGTTCTTC	CASSQEMGQALYNEQFF	.	TRBD1	17	TRBV4-1	TRBJ2-1
TGCAGTGCTAGTGGTTCGGCGGGGGGGCGGGCAGATACGCAGTATTTT	CSASGSAGGRADTQYF	.	TRBD2	16	TRBV20-1	TRBJ2-3
TGTGCCAGCAGCTTTGGCCCAAGACACGGGAGGCTCTTAAACGAAGCTTTCTTT	CASSFGPRHGRLLNEAFF	few	.	18	TRBV5-5	TRBJ1-1
TGTGCCAGCAGCCAGGGGGACAGTAACTCCTACGAGCAGTACTTC	CASSQGDSNSYEQYF	once	TRBD1	15	TRBV7-9	TRBJ2-7
TGTGCCAGCAGTGATTGGTCGGAGGGGAAGATATACAATGAGCAGTTCTTC	CASSDWSEGKIYNEQFF	.	.	17	TRBV6-1	TRBJ2-1
TGTGCCAGCAGCTTAAGGGCCGGGACCACAGGGGGCTACACCTTC	CASSLRAGTTGGYTF	.	.	15	TRBV7-9	TRBJ1-2
TGTGCCAGCAGCTTACTCAGGAGGGAGGAGAACACTGAAGCTTTCTTT	CASSLLRREENTEAFF	.	.	16	TRBV7-2	TRBJ1-1
TGTGCCAGCAGCTTAGGGGGCTGGCGAGAGACCCAGTACTTC	CASSLGGWRETQYF	.	.	14	TRBV7-9	TRBJ2-5
TGTGCCAGCAGTTTAAACCTAGCGGGGCGCGAGCAGTACTTC	CASSLNLAGREQYF	.	TRBD2	14	TRBV6-6	TRBJ2-7
TGTGCCAGCAGCCAAACAGGGGGCTCCTATAATTCACCCCTCCACTTT	CASSQTGGSYNSPLHF	.	TRBD1	16	TRBV3-1/TRBV3-2	TRBJ1-6
TGTGCCAGCAGCCCCGGACAGGCCTATGGCTACACCTTC	CASSPGQAYGYTF	.	TRBD1	13	TRBV6-5	TRBJ1-2
TGTGCCAGCAGCAAAGGGCAGGGGTCAGGCATGAACACTGAAGCTTTCTTT	CASSKGQGSGMNTEAFF	.	.	17	TRBV21-1	TRBJ1-1
TGTGCCAGCAGCTTTGTAAGACAGGGCCCTAGGAGGAACACTGAAGCTTTCTTT	CASSFVRQGPRRNTEAFF	.	TRBD1	18	TRBV5-6	TRBJ1-1
TGTGCCAGCATCCTGGGGCAGGAAGCTTTCTTT	CASILGQEAFF	.	.	11	TRBV12-3/TRBV12-4	TRBJ1-1
TGTGCCAGCAGTTCCCGTAGCGGGGGCTACGAGCAGTACTTC	CASSSRSGGYEQYF	.	TRBD2	14	TRBV6-5	TRBJ2-7
TGTGCCAGCACCCCCGGACAGGGGAGAGGCTACACCTTC	CASTPGQGRGYTF	.	TRBD1	13	TRBV7-9	TRBJ1-2
TGTGCCAGCAGCATAAGCCCGTACAGGGGGTTTAATGGAAACACCATATATTTT	CASSISPYRGFNGNTIYF	.	.	18	TRBV21-1	TRBJ1-3
TGTGCCAGCAGCAAAGTGGACAGTGAAGGTGGTGAAAAACTGTTTTTT	CASSKVDSEGGEKLFF	.	.	16	TRBV21-1	TRBJ1-4